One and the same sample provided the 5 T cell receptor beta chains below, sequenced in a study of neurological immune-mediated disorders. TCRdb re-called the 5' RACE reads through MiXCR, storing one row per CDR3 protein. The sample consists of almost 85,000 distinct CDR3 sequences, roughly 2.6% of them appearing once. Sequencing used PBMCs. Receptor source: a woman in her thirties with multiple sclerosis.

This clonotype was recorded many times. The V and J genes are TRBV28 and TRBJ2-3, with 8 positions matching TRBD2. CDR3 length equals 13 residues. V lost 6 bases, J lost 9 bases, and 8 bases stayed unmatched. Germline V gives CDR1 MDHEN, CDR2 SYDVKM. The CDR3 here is CASRPREEVTQYF. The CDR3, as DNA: TGTGCCAGCAGGCCGCGGGAGGAGGTAACGCAGTATTTT.

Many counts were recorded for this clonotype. Here the CDR3 DNA reads TGTGCCAGCAGGGCCTACAGGGGACCAAATCAGCCCCAGCATTTT. It yields the protein CASRAYRGPNQPQHF. This rearrangement joins TRBV2 to TRBJ1-5; the match to TRBD1 covers 7 bases. There are 15 residues in the CDR3. Per the germline V gene, CDR1 is SNHLY and CDR2 is FYNNEI. V lost 6 bases and J lost 4; bases outside the gene matches: 9.

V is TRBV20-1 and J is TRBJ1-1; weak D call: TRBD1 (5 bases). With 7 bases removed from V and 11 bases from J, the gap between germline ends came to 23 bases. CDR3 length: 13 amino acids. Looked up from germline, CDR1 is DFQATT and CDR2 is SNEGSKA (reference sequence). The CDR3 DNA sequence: TGCAGTGATAAGGGAAAGGGGAGGTCTGTGGCTTTCTTT. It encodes CSDKGKGRSVAFF.

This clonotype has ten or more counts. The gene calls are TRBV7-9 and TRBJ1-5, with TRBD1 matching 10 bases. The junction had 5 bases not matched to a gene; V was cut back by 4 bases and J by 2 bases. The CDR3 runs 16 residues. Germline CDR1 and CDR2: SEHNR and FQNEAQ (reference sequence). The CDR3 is CASSSPGTGGNQPQHF. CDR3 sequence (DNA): TGTGCCAGCAGCTCACCCGGGACAGGGGGCAATCAGCCCCAGCATTTT.

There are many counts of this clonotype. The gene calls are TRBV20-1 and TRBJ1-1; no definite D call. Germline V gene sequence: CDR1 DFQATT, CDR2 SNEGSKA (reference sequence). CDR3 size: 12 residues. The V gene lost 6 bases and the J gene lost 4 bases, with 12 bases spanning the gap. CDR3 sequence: CSAITRGTEAFF. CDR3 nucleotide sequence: TGCAGTGCCATAACTCGGGGCACTGAAGCTTTCTTT.